This T cell receptor beta chain comes out of a study of cytomegalovirus exposure and HLA in healthy donors. Study context: Tens of millions of unique TCRs, all from HLA-typed donors, were included in an early release of the data.

Likely unrecorded immune exposures existed in these nominally healthy donors. On this clone: Its target is unknown.

Whole-study findings and limits: A later analysis linked a missense DCLRE1C variant to TCR beta V- and J-gene trimming. Specific recognition of CMV antigens was confirmed in vitro for a few chains (all CMV-associated).

PCR employed 60 Vbeta and 13 Jbeta primers. Sequenced by immunoSEQ multiplex PCR; TCRdb stores in-frame clones only, minus some. The sample consists of 120,000 or so clones, around 84% of them appearing once. CDR1 MDHEN and CDR2 SYDVKM come from the germline V gene. Trimming pared 8 bases from V and 0 bases from J, leaving 8 bases between. CDR3 length: 14 amino acids. The rearrangement joins TRBV28 to TRBJ2-6; D remains unclear. The receptor was derived from a middle-aged woman in good health and CMV-seronegative. Sequenced input: PBMCs. The CDR3 sequence is CASEQSSGANVLTF. CDR3 DNA: TGTGCCAGCGAACAAAGCTCTGGGGCCAACGTCCTGACTTTC. Together with reference TRBV28 and TRBJ2-6, the CDR3 gives the full variable domain: DVKVTQSSRYLVKRTGEKVFLECVQDMDHENMFWYRQDPGLGLRLIYFSYDVKMKEKGDIPEGYSVSREKKERFSLILESASTNQTSMYLCASEQSSGANVLTFGAGSRLTVL.